Shown below are 10 T cell receptor beta chains from a single sample sequenced in a study of blood T cell repertoires in COVID-19 (dated by TCRdb to 2019 to 2021). The method behind the library was the immunoSEQ multiplex PCR assay. As stored in TCRdb, this immuneACCESS dataset retains in-frame rearrangements with V and J assigned. A fraction of the clones does not appear; measured against another copy, unresolved V genes explain less than half of the discrepancy, and the remainder lacks a known reason. In all, the sample holds about 280,000 clones, and around nine tenths of those were seen once. The ten most abundant clones make up about 4.6% of the sample. Sequenced material: peripheral blood. The source is a man aged 35 to 55 with acute or convalescent COVID-19.

The chain recombines TRBV12-5 with TRBJ1-4; TRBD1 aligns across 7 bases. This CDR3 is 16 amino acids long. V gave up 0 bases and J gave up 5 bases; unmatched junction bases: 6. The germline V gene encodes CDR1 LGHNT and CDR2 FRNRAP. The CDR3, as DNA: TGTGCTAGTGGTTTGGTAGTGGACAGGCGGAATGAAAAACTGTTTTTT. Translated, it gives CASGLVVDRRNEKLFF.

The chain employs TRBV6-5 and TRBJ1-3, with D perhaps matching TRBD1 (5 bases). The CDR3 loop spans 13 amino acids. V was shortened by 6 bases and J by 0 bases, with 6 bases between the two germline ends. Germline CDR1 MNHEY, CDR2 SVGAGI. This CDR3 is CASSRDSGNTIYF. The CDR3 nucleotides read TGTGCCAGCAGCAGGGACTCTGGAAACACCATATATTTT.

The chain recombines TRBV18 with TRBJ2-3; no definite D call. Germline CDR1 is KGHSH and CDR2 is LQKENI. The germline V and J ends were trimmed by 3 bases and 4 bases, with 17 bases remaining between them. CDR3 length: 16 amino acids. The CDR3 is CASSPSLRESADTQYF. The CDR3 DNA follows: TGTGCCAGCTCACCGTCTCTACGAGAGAGCGCAGATACGCAGTATTTT.

The chain links TRBV6-7 to TRBJ2-4, with D possibly TRBD1 on 6 matching bases. TRBV6-7 is an ORF for which the function is uncertain. This CDR3 is 14 amino acids long. Deletions cut 5 bases from V and 7 bases from J, with 15 bases between. The CDR3 DNA is TGTGCCAGCAGTGGGGGTTATCAGGGGAACATTCAGTACTTC. Its protein product is CASSGGYQGNIQYF.

The chain carries TRBV5-4 and TRBJ1-2; D may be TRBD1 (5 bases). V lost 0 bases to trimming and J lost 4 bases, with 16 bases between them. The length of the CDR3 is 16 residues. CDR1 and CDR2 (germline): SGHNT, YYREEE (reference sequence). CDR3 sequence (DNA): TGTGCCAGCAGCTTGGGGGCAGGGAGGAAGGCCTATGGCTACACCTTC. The encoded protein is CASSLGAGRKAYGYTF.

The CDR3 coding sequence is TGTGCCAGCAGCCTGGGACAGCAGTCTGAAAAACTGTTTTTT. Its protein is CASSLGQQSEKLFF. This chain uses TRBV5-4 with TRBJ1-4; 7 positions match TRBD1. The germline V gene has CDR1 SGHNT and CDR2 YYREEE (reference sequence). With 4 bases clipped from V and 7 bases from J, the junction kept 7 bases outside the gene matches. This CDR3 spans 14 amino acids.

The chain employs TRBV12-5 and TRBJ1-1; D possibly corresponds to TRBD1 (5 bases). The germline V gene encodes CDR1 LGHNT and CDR2 FRNRAP. With 6 bases removed from V and 4 bases from J, the gap between germline ends came to 18 bases. The CDR3 runs to 15 residues. The CDR3 here is CASGPLDTATTEAFF. CDR3 DNA sequence: TGTGCTAGTGGCCCATTGGACACGGCGACCACTGAAGCTTTCTTT.

The CDR3 bases are TGCGCCAGCAGCCAAGTGGGGCTAGCGGCAGATACGCAGTATTTT. The encoded protein is CASSQVGLAADTQYF. This chain uses TRBV4-1 with TRBJ2-3; TRBD2 matches at 7 bases. V lost 1 base to trimming and J lost 4 bases; unmatched junction nucleotides: 5. The CDR3 totals 15 residues. Germline V gene data show CDR1 as MGHRA and CDR2 as YSYEKL.

The chain combines TRBV2 with TRBJ1-5, with D possibly matching TRBD1 (6 bases). V was shortened by 7 bases and J by 4 bases, with 14 bases between the two germline ends. The CDR3 is made up of 14 amino acids. CDR1 is SNHLY, CDR2 FYNNEI, per germline. CDR3 loop: CASTKTGPNQPQHF. The DNA for the CDR3 is TGTGCCAGCACTAAGACAGGCCCAAATCAGCCCCAGCATTTT.

The J gene is TRBJ2-2, the V gene TRBV2; D is ambiguous. CDR3 length: 12 amino acids. Germline lookup yields CDR1 SNHLY and CDR2 FYNNEI. The V gene lost 5 bases and the J gene lost 5 bases, with 6 bases spanning the gap. CDR3 loop: CASSPYTGELFF. The CDR3 DNA reads as TGTGCCAGCAGTCCCTATACCGGGGAGCTGTTTTTT.